This TCR beta chain was sequenced during a study of beta chain features in type 1 diabetes. The V end lost 8 bases, the J end lost 2 bases, and 13 bases lay between the germline ends. Germline V gives CDR1 SNHLY, CDR2 FYNNEI. The CDR3 contains 13 residues. Comments on this clone: Other DNA sequences of this sample code for an identical CDR3.

Expressed TCRB transcripts were sequenced after all isolated RNA was converted to cDNA. Here immunoSEQ multiplex PCR was the method, and the copy in TCRdb shows in-frame clones only, minus some. This sample has around 250,000 clones, with 25% to 30% found just once. The sequencing sample was made of central memory CD4+ T cells from blood. This rearrangement joins TRBV2 to TRBJ2-7; the D gene could be TRBD1 or TRBD2 (5 bases each). The sequence was obtained from a man younger than 40 in good health. The CDR3 coding sequence is TGTGCCAGCTCAGGGACCGGTACCTACGAGCAGTACTTC. It translates to CASSGTGTYEQYF.